This T cell receptor (beta chain) was retrieved from a study of blood T cell repertoires in COVID-19. On the study more broadly: From the United States, Italy and Spain came samples of acute and convalescent COVID-19. The cDNA or gDNA used as material had been derived from T cells, B-cell-depleted T cells, or PBMCs.

V shed 9 bases and J shed 8 bases, with 16 bases lying between them. The V gene's germline CDR1 is MDHEN and CDR2 SYDVKM. This CDR3 is built from 13 residues. Authors' processing steps: Estimation of nucleated cell counts relied on the amplification of reference gene primers. Sequenced by immunoSEQ multiplex PCR; TCRdb stores in-frame clones only, minus some. That table furnishes V, J and clone size, whereas the DNA furnished D and trimming. The data show a few hundred thousand clones, approximately 89% seen once. The chain employs TRBV28 and TRBJ1-4; D is uncertain. The sample taken for sequencing was peripheral blood. The TCR was taken from a woman in her 50s who had recovered from COVID-19. The CDR3 DNA reads as TGTGCCAGTCTAGTAGGAGGTGGCGAAAAACTGTTTTTT. It encodes CASLVGGGEKLFF.